These 14 T cell receptor beta chains were sequenced from one sample in a study of cytomegalovirus exposure and HLA in healthy donors. Researchers ran the PCR with 60 Vbeta and 13 Jbeta primers. Clones were sequenced by immunoSEQ multiplex PCR, and TCRdb holds only the in-frame ones, with some missing. The sample yields hundreds of thousands of clones, approximately 80% seen once. Sequencing used PBMCs. Source of these receptors: a male donor in good health and CMV-seronegative.

The rearrangement links TRBV5-6 to TRBJ2-5, with a weak D call TRBD1 (6 bases). The germline V gene has CDR1 SGHDT and CDR2 YYEEEE. The V gene lost 4 bases and the J gene lost 1 base, with 11 bases spanning the gap. The CDR3 covers 14 residues. As DNA, the CDR3 is TGTGCCAGCAGCATCGGACAGCTCCAAGAGACCCAGTACTTC. Protein product: CASSIGQLQETQYF.

The chain recombines TRBV18 with TRBJ1-1, with D maybe TRBD1 (5 bases). CDR3 size: 14 residues. Germline V gene data show CDR1 as KGHSH and CDR2 as LQKENI. V was cut by 1 base and J by 2 bases, with 8 bases left in between. As DNA, the CDR3 is TGTGCCAGCTCACCACGACAGTCTAACACTGAAGCTTTCTTT. Its translation is CASSPRQSNTEAFF. The full variable domain, completed using reference TRBV18 and TRBJ1-1, is NAGVMQNPRHLVRRRGQEARLRCSPMKGHSHVYWYRQLPEEGLKFMVYLQKENIIDESGMPKERFSAEFPKEGPSILRIQQVVRGDSAAYFCASSPRQSNTEAFFGQGTRLTVV.

The gene calls are TRBV28 and TRBJ1-4; possibly TRBD1 for D (5 bases). Germline V gene sequence: CDR1 MDHEN, CDR2 SYDVKM. The V end lost 9 bases, the J end lost 8 bases, and 16 bases lay between the germline ends. The CDR3 covers 13 residues. CDR3 nucleotide sequence: TGTGCCAGACCCCTAAACAGGTTAGAAAAACTGTTTTTT. Its translation is CARPLNRLEKLFF.

The genes are TRBV5-1 and TRBJ2-7; 8 bases are shared with TRBD1. V shed 5 bases and J 7 bases; nucleotides not matched to a gene: 14. Germline loops: CDR1 SGHRS, CDR2 YFSETQ. The CDR3 is made up of 15 amino acids. This CDR3 reads CASSPQGATLEEQYF. The CDR3 bases are TGCGCCAGCAGTCCTCAGGGGGCGACTCTGGAAGAGCAGTACTTC.

The chain couples TRBV4-1 to TRBJ2-5, with 8 bases lining up with TRBD2. Judging by the DNA end, TRBJ2-7 fits better; the J call may be wrong. The CDR3 covers 16 residues. The V gene's germline CDR1 is MGHRA and CDR2 YSYEKL. DNA for the CDR3: TGCGCCAGCAGCCAAGCGTACACGGGACTAGATCCCGAGCAGTACTTC. Its protein product is CASSQAYTGLDPEQYF.

The genes are TRBV6-5 and TRBJ1-5; D is unresolved. Trimming stripped 0 bases from V and 0 bases from J, with 6 bases between. This CDR3 has 15 residues. Germline V gives CDR1 MNHEY, CDR2 SVGAGI. The CDR3 loop is CASSYSRVSNQPQHF. For the CDR3, the DNA is TGTGCCAGCAGTTACTCGAGGGTTAGCAATCAGCCCCAGCATTTT.

The chain carries TRBV4-2 and TRBJ2-7; possible D gene TRBD2, 5 bases. The germline V and J ends were trimmed by 3 bases and 9 bases, with 18 bases remaining between them. The CDR3 consists of 14 residues. Germline CDR1 LGHNA, CDR2 YNFKEQ. In DNA, the CDR3 is TGTGCCAGCAGCCAGGCGGGTGCGCTGCAAGCGCAGTACTTC. It specifies CASSQAGALQAQYF.

The genes are TRBV11-2 and TRBJ2-5, with D perhaps matching TRBD1 (5 bases). Germline V lookup: CDR1 SGHAT, CDR2 FQNNGV. Trimming cost V 2 bases and J 7 bases, with 11 bases left between them. This CDR3 has 13 amino acids. The CDR3: CASSLRQMGTQYF. CDR3 coding DNA: TGTGCCAGCAGCTTACGACAGATGGGGACCCAGTACTTC.

This chain connects TRBV5-1 to TRBJ2-7, with 14 positions matching TRBD2. Germline lookup yields CDR1 SGHRS and CDR2 YFSETQ. The CDR3 spans 14 residues. Unmatched junction bases numbered 2, after V lost 3 bases and J lost 6 bases. CDR3 loop: CASSSGLAGGEQYF. The CDR3 bases are TGCGCCAGCAGCTCCGGACTAGCGGGAGGCGAGCAGTACTTC.

In its sample, this clone was seen once. The chain joins TRBV18 to TRBJ2-6; D not certain. The CDR3 runs to 17 residues. Germline lookup yields CDR1 KGHSH and CDR2 LQKENI. The V and J ends lost 3 bases and 0 bases respectively, with 12 bases between them. For the CDR3, the DNA is TGTGCCAGCTCACCTGTTGGGCTCAACTCTGGGGCCAACGTCCTGACTTTC. Protein sequence: CASSPVGLNSGANVLTF.

CDR3 loop: CASSQAWTSGSSSYEQYF. CDR3 in DNA: TGCGCCAGCAGCCAAGCTTGGACTAGCGGGAGTTCCTCCTACGAGCAGTACTTC. The genes are TRBV4-1 and TRBJ2-5; TRBD2 matches 13 bases. The J call may be wrong; the DNA end is better matched by TRBJ2-7. This CDR3 comprises 18 residues. Germline V lookup: CDR1 MGHRA, CDR2 YSYEKL.

This clone was seen only once. V usage is TRBV11-3 and J usage is TRBJ2-7, with 13 nucleotides matching TRBD2. Germline CDR1 SGHNT, CDR2 YENEEA. Germline trimming cut 5 bases from V and 6 bases from J; bases unmatched to any gene: 7. CDR3 length: 15 residues. The CDR3 coding sequence is TGTGCCAGCAGCCAGGGGGGGACTAGCGGGATCGAGCAGTACTTC. Amino acids: CASSQGGTSGIEQYF.

J is TRBJ2-7 and V is TRBV7-2, with TRBD2 identical over 7 bases. V was clipped by 5 bases and J by 2 bases; unmatched bases: 15. The CDR3 has 17 residues. CDR1 and CDR2 from the germline V gene are SGHTA and FQGNSA. The CDR3 bases are TGTGCCAGCAGCCACCCCCCGGAGCTAGCGGACCCCTACGAGCAGTACTTC. As protein: CASSHPPELADPYEQYF.

J is TRBJ1-4 and V is TRBV27; D is unclear. The CDR3 loop spans 14 amino acids. V gave up 1 base and J gave up 3 bases, with 6 bases separating them. CDR1 MNHEY and CDR2 SMNVEV come from the germline V gene (reference sequence). The CDR3, as DNA: TGTGCCAGCAGTTTATTACAGCCTAATGAAAAACTGTTTTTT. Protein product: CASSLLQPNEKLFF.